This T cell receptor (beta chain) originates from a study of long-term antiretroviral therapy in people with HIV. The immunoSEQ assay was v3.0, run at survey level. Produced via immunoSEQ multiplex PCR; TCRdb's table is partial and in-frame only. This table holds 30,000 to 40,000 clones, about 80% found once. The germline V gene has CDR1 SQVTM and CDR2 ANQGSEA. The germline V and J ends were trimmed by 7 bases and 12 bases, with 22 bases remaining between them. The CDR3 is 12 residues long. The specimen comprised unsorted PBMCs, sampled 2 years after starting antiretroviral therapy. The receptor was derived from a woman in her 50s with HIV. The rearrangement uses TRBV29-1 and TRBJ2-7, with D tentatively TRBD1 or TRBD2 (6 bases each). DNA for the CDR3: TGCAGCGCCCTATCAAGTATCGGGGGCACGTACTTC. It encodes CSALSSIGGTYF.